This is a list of T cell receptor beta chains from one sample in a study of blood T cell repertoires in COVID-19. The protocol was immunoSEQ multiplex PCR, while the TCRdb copy is restricted to in-frame clones and leaves out a portion. The data show approximately 430,000 clones, with about nine tenths seen just once and more than 1.4% held by the top ten. Sequenced sample: peripheral blood. The receptors derive from a woman younger than 45 with active or convalescent COVID-19. Each CDR3 is given with its conserved first and last residue. Fields, in order: CDR3 protein, CDR3 DNA, J gene, D gene, V gene, clone size. D genes are given only for firm matches. For some rows the clone size is stated as once, few or many, or as a class when expanded; others skip it.

CDR3aa: CASSQGPTSTGELFF; CDR3nt: TGTGCCAGCAGTCAGGGGCCGACCAGCACCGGGGAGCTGTTTTTT; j_gene: TRBJ2-2; d_gene: -; v_gene: TRBV2; abundance: -
CDR3aa: CASSQVGPRGKGGVTIYF; CDR3nt: TGTGCCAGCAGCCAAGTTGGGCCCCGGGGGAAAGGCGGCGTCACCATATATTTT; j_gene: TRBJ1-3; d_gene: -; v_gene: TRBV3-1/TRBV3-2; abundance: -
CDR3aa: CASSGPGEQPLHF; CDR3nt: TGTGCCAGCAGTGGCCCCGGGGAGCAACCCCTCCACTTT; j_gene: TRBJ1-6; d_gene: -; v_gene: TRBV2; abundance: few
CDR3aa: CASSFLRGMTGNTIYF; CDR3nt: TGTGCCAGCAGCTTCCTCCGGGGTATGACTGGAAACACCATATATTTT; j_gene: TRBJ1-3; d_gene: -; v_gene: TRBV11-2; abundance: -
CDR3aa: CSAGTGDYGYTF; CDR3nt: TGCAGCGCTGGGACAGGGGACTATGGCTACACCTTC; j_gene: TRBJ1-2; d_gene: TRBD1; v_gene: TRBV29-1; abundance: -
CDR3aa: CASGNSYEQYF; CDR3nt: TGTGCCAGCGGAAACAGCTACGAGCAGTACTTC; j_gene: TRBJ2-7; d_gene: -; v_gene: TRBV6-5; abundance: -
CDR3aa: CASSPITGQDDEKLFF; CDR3nt: TGTGCCAGCAGCCCGATTACCGGACAGGATGATGAAAAACTGTTTTTT; j_gene: TRBJ1-4; d_gene: TRBD1; v_gene: TRBV7-8; abundance: -
CDR3aa: CASSRPGQGSNQPQHF; CDR3nt: TGTGCCAGCTCACGCCCGGGACAGGGTAGCAATCAGCCCCAGCATTTT; j_gene: TRBJ1-5; d_gene: TRBD1; v_gene: TRBV18; abundance: -
CDR3aa: CASSVAFGIDTQYF; CDR3nt: TGTGCCAGCAGCGTAGCTTTCGGGATAGATACGCAGTATTTT; j_gene: TRBJ2-3; d_gene: -; v_gene: TRBV9; abundance: -
CDR3aa: CASSAAGNYGYTF; CDR3nt: TGTGCCAGCAGCGCGGCTGGAAACTATGGCTACACCTTC; j_gene: TRBJ1-2; d_gene: -; v_gene: TRBV7-9; abundance: -
CDR3aa: CASSLDYFGTSLKDEQYF; CDR3nt: TGTGCCAGCAGCTTAGACTATTTCGGGACTAGCTTAAAGGACGAGCAGTACTTC; j_gene: TRBJ2-7; d_gene: TRBD2; v_gene: TRBV11-2; abundance: -
CDR3aa: CASSQQAYEQYF; CDR3nt: TGTGCCAGCAGTCAACAGGCCTACGAGCAGTACTTC; j_gene: TRBJ2-7; d_gene: -; v_gene: TRBV2; abundance: -
CDR3aa: CASSPPPGGDGYTF; CDR3nt: TGTGCCAGCAGCCCCCCCCCAGGGGGCGATGGCTACACCTTC; j_gene: TRBJ1-2; d_gene: TRBD1; v_gene: TRBV4-2; abundance: -
CDR3aa: CASIKGRYFGTQYF; CDR3nt: TGTGCCAGCATTAAGGGGCGATACTTTGGGACCCAGTACTTC; j_gene: TRBJ2-5; d_gene: -; v_gene: TRBV6-4; abundance: -
CDR3aa: CASSPPAGSDTQYF; CDR3nt: TGTGCCAGCTCACCACCGGCCGGGTCAGATACGCAGTATTTT; j_gene: TRBJ2-3; d_gene: -; v_gene: TRBV18; abundance: -
CDR3aa: CASGFGEAEAFF; CDR3nt: TGTGCTAGTGGTTTTGGGGAGGCTGAAGCTTTCTTT; j_gene: TRBJ1-1; d_gene: -; v_gene: TRBV12-5; abundance: -
CDR3aa: CASSLQVAGELFF; CDR3nt: TGTGCCAGCAGCTTACAGGTCGCTGGTGAACTGTTTTTT; j_gene: TRBJ1-4; d_gene: -; v_gene: TRBV7-6; abundance: -
CDR3aa: CASSTETDYNEQFF; CDR3nt: TGTGCCAGTAGTACAGAGACAGATTACAATGAGCAGTTCTTC; j_gene: TRBJ2-1; d_gene: -; v_gene: TRBV19; abundance: -
CDR3aa: CASKLQTGGNQPQHF; CDR3nt: TGTGCCAGTAAGCTGCAGACAGGTGGGAATCAGCCCCAGCATTTT; j_gene: TRBJ1-5; d_gene: -; v_gene: TRBV19; abundance: -
CDR3aa: CASSEGATEAFF; CDR3nt: TGTGCCAGCAGTGAGGGGGCTACTGAAGCTTTCTTT; j_gene: TRBJ1-1; d_gene: -; v_gene: TRBV6-1; abundance: -
CDR3aa: CASSLGQTQANPGELFF; CDR3nt: TGTGCCAGCAGCTTAGGACAGACACAAGCCAACCCCGGGGAGCTGTTTTTT; j_gene: TRBJ2-2; d_gene: -; v_gene: TRBV7-8; abundance: -
CDR3aa: CASSLAGTGAYEQYF; CDR3nt: TGTGCCAGCAGCTTGGCCGGGACAGGGGCCTACGAGCAGTACTTC; j_gene: TRBJ2-7; d_gene: TRBD1; v_gene: TRBV5-4; abundance: -
CDR3aa: CSADRGGTYGYTF; CDR3nt: TGCAGCGCCGACAGGGGTGGGACCTATGGCTACACCTTC; j_gene: TRBJ1-2; d_gene: TRBD1; v_gene: TRBV29-1; abundance: -
CDR3aa: CASSPPGQGDNQPQHF; CDR3nt: TGCGCCAGCAGCCCTCCGGGACAGGGGGACAATCAGCCCCAGCATTTT; j_gene: TRBJ1-5; d_gene: TRBD1; v_gene: TRBV5-1; abundance: -
CDR3aa: CATRQANTEAFF; CDR3nt: TGTGCCACCCGGCAGGCCAACACTGAAGCTTTCTTT; j_gene: TRBJ1-1; d_gene: -; v_gene: TRBV6-5; abundance: -
CDR3aa: CASSYWRGMNTEAFF; CDR3nt: TGTGCCAGCAGTTACTGGCGGGGCATGAACACTGAAGCTTTCTTT; j_gene: TRBJ1-1; d_gene: -; v_gene: TRBV6-5; abundance: -
CDR3aa: CASSLRVENGYTF; CDR3nt: TGTGCCAGCAGTCTCAGGGTTGAGAATGGCTACACCTTC; j_gene: TRBJ1-2; d_gene: -; v_gene: TRBV12-3/TRBV12-4; abundance: -
CDR3aa: CASSSRQVRQGAMNEAFF; CDR3nt: TGTGCCAGCAGTTCTCGCCAAGTCCGACAGGGGGCCATGAATGAAGCTTTCTTT; j_gene: TRBJ1-1; d_gene: TRBD1; v_gene: TRBV25-1; abundance: -
CDR3aa: CASSSPPRGTEAFF; CDR3nt: TGTGCCAGCAGCTCCCCACCCCGCGGCACTGAAGCTTTCTTT; j_gene: TRBJ1-1; d_gene: -; v_gene: TRBV6-5; abundance: once
CDR3aa: CASSSGTSGYNEQFF; CDR3nt: TGTGCCAGCAGCTCCGGGACTAGCGGATACAATGAGCAGTTCTTC; j_gene: TRBJ2-1; d_gene: TRBD2; v_gene: TRBV7-8; abundance: few
CDR3aa: CASSLGQVGPSNEQFF; CDR3nt: TGTGCCAGCAGTTTAGGACAGGTTGGTCCCAGCAATGAGCAGTTCTTC; j_gene: TRBJ2-1; d_gene: TRBD1; v_gene: TRBV6-5; abundance: many
CDR3aa: CASSFGTSNTEAFF; CDR3nt: TGTGCCAGCAGCTTCGGGACATCTAACACTGAAGCTTTCTTT; j_gene: TRBJ1-1; d_gene: -; v_gene: TRBV5-6; abundance: -
CDR3aa: CASSRPSGGWDTQYF; CDR3nt: TGTGCCAGCAGCCGACCCAGCGGGGGGTGGGATACGCAGTATTTT; j_gene: TRBJ2-3; d_gene: TRBD2; v_gene: TRBV7-9; abundance: -
CDR3aa: CASSGGTGADEQYF; CDR3nt: TGCGCCAGCAGCGGCGGGACAGGGGCCGACGAGCAGTACTTC; j_gene: TRBJ2-7; d_gene: TRBD1; v_gene: TRBV5-1; abundance: -
CDR3aa: CASSPWGGLGEQYF; CDR3nt: TGTGCCAGCAGCCCCTGGGGGGGCCTAGGCGAGCAGTACTTC; j_gene: TRBJ2-7; d_gene: -; v_gene: TRBV11-2; abundance: once
CDR3aa: CSAIGGTQYF; CDR3nt: TGCAGTGCTATCGGCGGGACGCAGTATTTT; j_gene: TRBJ2-3; d_gene: -; v_gene: TRBV20-1; abundance: few
CDR3aa: CASSSGTGIEQYF; CDR3nt: TGTGCCAGTAGTTCCGGGACAGGGATCGAGCAGTACTTC; j_gene: TRBJ2-7; d_gene: TRBD1; v_gene: TRBV19; abundance: -
CDR3aa: CASSPYGTGYTGELFF; CDR3nt: TGTGCCAGCAGCCCTTACGGGACAGGGTACACCGGGGAGCTGTTTTTT; j_gene: TRBJ2-2; d_gene: TRBD1; v_gene: TRBV3-1/TRBV3-2; abundance: few
CDR3aa: CASSRPWGNEAFF; CDR3nt: TGTGCCAGCAGCCGACCCTGGGGCAATGAAGCTTTCTTT; j_gene: TRBJ1-1; d_gene: -; v_gene: TRBV2; abundance: -
CDR3aa: CASSIDGQSTDTQYF; CDR3nt: TGTGCCAGTAGTATAGATGGGCAGAGCACAGATACGCAGTATTTT; j_gene: TRBJ2-3; d_gene: -; v_gene: TRBV19; abundance: -
CDR3aa: CASSTNQGQGRDQPQHF; CDR3nt: TGTGCCAGCAGCACAAACCAGGGACAGGGGCGAGATCAGCCCCAGCATTTT; j_gene: TRBJ1-5; d_gene: -; v_gene: TRBV21-1; abundance: -
CDR3aa: CASKDRDRGGELFF; CDR3nt: TGTGCCAGCAAGGACAGGGATCGAGGCGGGGAGCTGTTTTTT; j_gene: TRBJ2-2; d_gene: TRBD1; v_gene: TRBV6-1; abundance: -
CDR3aa: CASSVEGGTEAFF; CDR3nt: TGTGCCAGCAGCGTGGAGGGAGGGACTGAAGCTTTCTTT; j_gene: TRBJ1-1; d_gene: -; v_gene: TRBV9; abundance: -
CDR3aa: CASLGVDRPLDTEAFF; CDR3nt: TGTGCCAGCCTCGGCGTGGACAGGCCCCTGGACACTGAAGCTTTCTTT; j_gene: TRBJ1-1; d_gene: -; v_gene: TRBV21-1; abundance: -
CDR3aa: CASSDYRGSPLHF; CDR3nt: TGTGCCAGCAGTGACTATCGCGGCTCACCCCTCCACTTT; j_gene: TRBJ1-6; d_gene: -; v_gene: TRBV6-4; abundance: -
CDR3aa: CASSKGLAGVETQYF; CDR3nt: TGTGCCAGCAGCAAAGGACTAGCGGGGGTGGAGACCCAGTACTTC; j_gene: TRBJ2-5; d_gene: TRBD2; v_gene: TRBV11-2; abundance: -
CDR3aa: CASSLGEYNSPLHF; CDR3nt: TGTGCCAGCAGCTTAGGGGAGTATAATTCACCCCTCCACTTT; j_gene: TRBJ1-6; d_gene: -; v_gene: TRBV7-9; abundance: few
CDR3aa: CASSKQGVGEQYF; CDR3nt: TGCGCCAGCAGCAAACAGGGGGTGGGTGAGCAGTACTTC; j_gene: TRBJ2-7; d_gene: TRBD1; v_gene: TRBV5-1; abundance: -
CDR3aa: CAMERPYSTSGANVLTF; CDR3nt: TGTGCCATGGAACGGCCCTACAGCACCTCTGGGGCCAACGTCCTGACTTTC; j_gene: TRBJ2-6; d_gene: -; v_gene: TRBV30; abundance: -
CDR3aa: CASSRGTGVYEQYF; CDR3nt: TGTGCCAGCAGCCGTGGGACAGGGGTATACGAGCAGTACTTC; j_gene: TRBJ2-7; d_gene: TRBD1; v_gene: TRBV3-1/TRBV3-2; abundance: -
CDR3aa: CASSPTGGSGANVLTF; CDR3nt: TGTGCCAGCAGCCCGACAGGGGGCTCAGGGGCCAACGTCCTGACTTTC; j_gene: TRBJ2-6; d_gene: TRBD1; v_gene: TRBV13; abundance: -
CDR3aa: CASSQEGYPQETQYF; CDR3nt: TGTGCCAGCAGCCAAGAGGGCTACCCCCAAGAGACCCAGTACTTC; j_gene: TRBJ2-5; d_gene: -; v_gene: TRBV4-2; abundance: -
CDR3aa: CASSRAGPSYNEQFF; CDR3nt: TGTGCCAGCAGCCGAGCGGGGCCCTCCTACAATGAGCAGTTCTTC; j_gene: TRBJ2-1; d_gene: TRBD2; v_gene: TRBV7-8; abundance: -
CDR3aa: CASSPRASGRPAAGELFF; CDR3nt: TGTGCCAGCTCACCACGGGCAAGCGGGCGTCCCGCTGCCGGGGAGCTGTTTTTT; j_gene: TRBJ2-2; d_gene: -; v_gene: TRBV18; abundance: -
CDR3aa: CASSLSVAGWSQPQHF; CDR3nt: TGTGCCAGCAGCTTGAGTGTAGCAGGGTGGAGTCAGCCCCAGCATTTT; j_gene: TRBJ1-5; d_gene: -; v_gene: TRBV5-6; abundance: -